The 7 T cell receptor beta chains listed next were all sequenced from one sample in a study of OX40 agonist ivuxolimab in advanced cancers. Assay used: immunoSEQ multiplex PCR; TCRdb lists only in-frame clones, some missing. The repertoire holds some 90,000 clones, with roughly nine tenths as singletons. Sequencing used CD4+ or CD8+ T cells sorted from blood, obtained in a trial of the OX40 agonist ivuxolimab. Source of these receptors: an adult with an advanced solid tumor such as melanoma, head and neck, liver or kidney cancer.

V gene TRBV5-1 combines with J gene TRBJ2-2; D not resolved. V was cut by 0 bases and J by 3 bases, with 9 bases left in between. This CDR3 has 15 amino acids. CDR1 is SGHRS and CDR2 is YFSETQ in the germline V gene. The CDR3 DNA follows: TGCGCCAGCAGCTTGGAGGTGACCTACACCGGGGAGCTGTTTTTT. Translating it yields CASSLEVTYTGELFF.

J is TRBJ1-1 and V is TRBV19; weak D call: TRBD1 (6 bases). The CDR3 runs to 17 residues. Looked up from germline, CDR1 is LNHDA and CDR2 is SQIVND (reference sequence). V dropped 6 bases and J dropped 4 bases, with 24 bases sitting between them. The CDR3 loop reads CASSRDDGAWGATEAFF. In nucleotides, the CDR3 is TGTGCCAGTAGCCGAGACGACGGGGCATGGGGGGCCACTGAAGCTTTCTTT. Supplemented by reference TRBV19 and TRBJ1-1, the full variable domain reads DGGITQSPKYLFRKEGQNVTLSCEQNLNHDAMYWYRQDPGQGLRLIYYSQIVNDFQKGDIAEGYSVSREKKESFPLTVTSAQKNPTAFYLCASSRDDGAWGATEAFFGQGTRLTVV.

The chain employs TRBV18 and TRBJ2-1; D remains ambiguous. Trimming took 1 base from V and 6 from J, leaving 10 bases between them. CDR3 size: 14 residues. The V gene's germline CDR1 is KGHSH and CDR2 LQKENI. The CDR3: CASSPLDTLNEQFF. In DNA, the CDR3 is TGTGCCAGCTCACCACTAGATACTCTCAATGAGCAGTTCTTC.

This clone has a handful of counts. For the CDR3, the DNA is TGTGCCGGGGCGACAGGGCCTACAGAGACCCAGTACTTC. Protein sequence: CAGATGPTETQYF. The V call is TRBV28, the J call TRBJ2-5, with TRBD1 identical over 7 bases. The CDR3 extends over 13 amino acids. The germline gives CDR1 MDHEN, CDR2 SYDVKM. The junction had 10 bases not matched to a gene; V was cut back by 11 bases and J by 4 bases.

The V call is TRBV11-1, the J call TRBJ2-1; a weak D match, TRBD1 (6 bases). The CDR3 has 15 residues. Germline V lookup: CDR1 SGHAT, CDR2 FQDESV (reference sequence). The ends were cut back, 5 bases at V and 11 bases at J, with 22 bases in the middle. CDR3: CASSLPSTGLGKQFF. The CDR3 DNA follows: TGTGCCAGCAGCCTCCCCTCCACAGGGCTCGGTAAGCAGTTCTTC.

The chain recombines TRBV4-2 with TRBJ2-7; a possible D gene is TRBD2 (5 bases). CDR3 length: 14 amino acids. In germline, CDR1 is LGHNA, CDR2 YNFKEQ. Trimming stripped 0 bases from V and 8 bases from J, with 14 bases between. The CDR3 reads CASSQDYASPQQYF. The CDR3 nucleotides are TGTGCCAGCAGCCAAGATTATGCTAGCCCCCAGCAGTACTTC.

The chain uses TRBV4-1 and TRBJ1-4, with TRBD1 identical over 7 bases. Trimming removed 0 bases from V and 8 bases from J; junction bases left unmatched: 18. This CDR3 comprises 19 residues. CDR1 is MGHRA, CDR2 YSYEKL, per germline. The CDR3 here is CASSQDKFEGTEWGEKLFF. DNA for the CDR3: TGCGCCAGCAGCCAAGATAAATTCGAGGGGACAGAGTGGGGCGAAAAACTGTTTTTT.